This T cell receptor beta chain was documented in a study of control samples from healthy donors and cancer patients. Profiling relied on immunoSEQ multiplex PCR, and the TCRdb table lists in-frame clones only, not all of them. This sample has approximately 120,000 clones; roughly 87% occur once, and the top ten carry around 1.8%. The sequence was obtained from a man aged 18 to 30 in good health. The sample taken for sequencing was blood.

In DNA, the CDR3 is TGTGCCAGCAGCCCCTCCTCTAGCGGGAGATGGGAGACCCAGTACTTC. Residues: CASSPSSSGRWETQYF. The V and J genes are TRBV3-1 (or the pseudogene TRBV3-2) and TRBJ2-5; 10 positions agree with TRBD2. The CDR3 has 16 residues. J lost 5 bases, V lost 4 bases, and 10 bases had no gene match. Germline CDR1 reads LGHDT; CDR2 reads YNNKEL (reference sequence).